These T cell receptor beta chains were read from a single sample in a study of blood T cell repertoires in COVID-19. Generated by immunoSEQ multiplex PCR, the TCRdb table keeps only in-frame clones and is missing some. In the table there are about 210,000 clones, 75% to 85% of which are singletons. The sequenced sample consisted of peripheral blood. The receptors were gathered from a man aged 40-55 years who had recovered from COVID-19. Both conserved end residues are part of each CDR3. A D gene is named only where the DNA matches it firmly. Size tells how often a clone was seen (once, few, many) or the class of an expanded clone, and some rows leave it out.

abundance,d_gene,v_gene,j_gene,CDR3aa,CDR3nt
.,TRBD1,TRBV24-1,TRBJ1-5,CATSDPPVEGASYLGNQPQHF,TGTGCCACCAGTGATCCTCCCGTTGAGGGGGCGTCCTACCTGGGCAATCAGCCCCAGCATTTT
.,.,TRBV2,TRBJ2-5,CASSETLRGGETQYF,TGTGCCAGCAGTGAGACCTTAAGGGGTGGGGAGACCCAGTACTTC
few,.,TRBV6-2/TRBV6-3,TRBJ1-1,CASSYPSEAFF,TGTGCCAGCAGTTACCCCTCTGAAGCTTTCTTT
.,.,TRBV21-1,TRBJ2-3,CASSKSRASGFTDTQYF,TGTGCCAGCAGCAAATCCCGGGCCTCGGGGTTCACAGATACGCAGTATTTT
.,TRBD1,TRBV10-3,TRBJ2-5,CAISSGTGQETQYF,TGTGCCATCAGTTCCGGGACAGGGCAAGAGACCCAGTACTTC
.,TRBD1,TRBV2,TRBJ1-4,CASTGGQGAATNEKLFF,TGTGCCAGCACTGGGGGACAGGGCGCTGCAACTAATGAAAAACTGTTTTTT
.,.,TRBV19,TRBJ2-3,CASSLGQRTDTQYF,TGTGCCAGTAGTCTCGGACAGCGCACAGATACGCAGTATTTT
.,TRBD1,TRBV6-4,TRBJ1-4,CASRDRDGEKLFF,TGTGCCAGCCGGGACAGGGATGGTGAAAAACTGTTTTTT
.,.,TRBV18,TRBJ1-1,CASSPGMNTEAFF,TGTGCCAGCTCACCAGGCATGAACACTGAAGCTTTCTTT
.,TRBD1,TRBV3-1/TRBV3-2,TRBJ1-2,CASSQGDRDYGYTF,TGTGCCAGCAGCCAAGGGGACAGGGACTATGGCTACACCTTC
.,TRBD1,TRBV18,TRBJ2-3,CASSPPQGSSTDTQYF,TGTGCCAGCTCACCCCCACAGGGGTCTAGCACAGATACGCAGTATTTT
.,TRBD2,TRBV6-2/TRBV6-3,TRBJ2-1,CASSYSGTNNNEQFF,TGTGCCAGCAGTTACTCCGGGACTAACAACAATGAGCAGTTCTTC
.,TRBD1,TRBV30,TRBJ1-1,CAWRPTGVISSEAFF,TGTGCCTGGAGACCCACAGGGGTAATTTCGTCTGAAGCTTTCTTT
.,.,TRBV7-2,TRBJ2-7,CASSLGGRPYEQYF,TGTGCCAGCAGCTTAGGCGGCAGACCCTACGAGCAGTACTTC
.,.,TRBV20-1,TRBJ2-5,CSARVGITQYF,TGCAGTGCTAGAGTCGGGATAACCCAGTACTTC
few,TRBD2,TRBV19,TRBJ2-7,CASSRTSGISYEQYF,TGTGCCAGTAGTCGGACTAGCGGAATTTCCTACGAGCAGTACTTC
.,.,TRBV19,TRBJ1-1,CASSLWGYGEAFF,TGTGCCAGTAGTCTTTGGGGCTACGGCGAAGCTTTCTTT
once,.,TRBV2,TRBJ2-3,CASIGMQGRSTDTQYF,TGTGCCAGCATCGGGATGCAGGGGAGAAGCACAGATACGCAGTATTTT
.,.,TRBV11-3,TRBJ1-1,CASKPPTGNTEAFF,TGTGCCAGCAAGCCCCCGACAGGGAACACTGAAGCTTTCTTT
.,.,TRBV19,TRBJ1-5,CASHDRNQPQHF,TGTGCCAGTCACGACAGGAATCAGCCCCAGCATTTT
few,TRBD2,TRBV6-2/TRBV6-3,TRBJ2-3,CASSPTSGGADTQYF,TGTGCCAGCAGTCCGACTAGCGGGGGCGCAGATACGCAGTATTTT
once,.,TRBV11-3,TRBJ2-1,CASSLDLGSSSYNEQFF,TGTGCCAGCAGCTTAGATCTCGGGTCCAGCTCCTACAATGAGCAGTTCTTC
.,TRBD2,TRBV3-1/TRBV3-2,TRBJ2-5,CASSQSHGEREGEETQYF,TGTGCCAGCAGCCAATCCCACGGGGAGCGGGAGGGAGAAGAGACCCAGTACTTC
.,TRBD1,TRBV5-4,TRBJ1-1,CASSLLTGGWTEAFF,TGTGCCAGCAGCTTGTTAACAGGGGGCTGGACTGAAGCTTTCTTT
.,.,TRBV19,TRBJ2-5,CASSPRQSETQYF,TGTGCCAGTAGTCCACGACAGAGCGAGACCCAGTACTTC
.,.,TRBV6-5,TRBJ2-7,CASRQVWGYEQYF,TGTGCCAGCAGACAGGTTTGGGGCTACGAGCAGTACTTC
.,.,TRBV3-1/TRBV3-2,TRBJ2-5,CASSHTGTQETQYF,TGTGCCAGCAGCCACACAGGAACGCAAGAGACCCAGTACTTC
.,.,TRBV21-1,TRBJ1-2,CASSNRGRGYTF,TGTGCCAGCAGCAACAGGGGGCGAGGCTACACCTTC
.,TRBD1,TRBV5-8,TRBJ2-1,CASRPGQGPLEQFF,TGTGCCAGCAGACCGGGACAGGGCCCTCTCGAGCAGTTCTTC
.,TRBD2,TRBV24-1,TRBJ2-5,CATSERREGRETQYF,TGTGCCACCAGTGAGCGGCGGGAGGGCCGGGAGACCCAGTACTTC
.,TRBD1,TRBV30,TRBJ1-2,CAWSARTGEYGYTF,TGTGCCTGGAGTGCGAGGACAGGGGAGTACGGCTACACCTTC
few,.,TRBV7-9,TRBJ1-3,CASSRNTGKLF,TGTGCCAGCAGCCGGAACACAGGAAAATTATTT